This T cell receptor beta chain was sequenced during a study of blood T cell repertoires in COVID-19. Whole-study context: Italy, Spain and the United States were the sources of the convalescent and acute COVID-19 samples. In each case, the material was cDNA or gDNA derived from T cells, B-cell-depleted T cells, or PBMCs.

This clone was observed a single time. Methods used by the authors: Reference gene primer amplification gave nucleated cell count estimates. The method was immunoSEQ multiplex PCR; TCRdb's version includes in-frame clones alone and lacks a portion of them. That table gives V, J and clone size, and the DNA gave D and trimming. The data show approximately 190,000 clones, with 82% seen just once and 7.8% held by the top ten. V gave up 4 bases and J gave up 10 bases; unmatched junction bases: 9. The CDR3 is 16 residues long. The germline gives CDR1 SEHNR, CDR2 FQNEAQ (reference sequence). Enrollment of patients from Seattle took place during active infection, with longitudinal follow-up.

The clonotype comes from a woman aged 60 to 75 with COVID-19, enrolled during active disease. Sequences were obtained from peripheral blood. V is TRBV7-9 and J is TRBJ2-1, with TRBD2 identical over 14 bases. The CDR3 region is CASSSGLAGAYGEQFF. The CDR3 DNA is TGTGCCAGCAGCTCGGGACTAGCGGGAGCCTACGGGGAGCAGTTCTTC.